One sample yielded the 28 T cell receptor beta chains listed below, sequenced in a study of shared clonotypes between healthy human individuals. Generated by immunoSEQ multiplex PCR, the TCRdb table keeps only in-frame clones and is missing some. Of 450,000 to 500,000 clones listed, about 84% are singletons. Sequenced: PBMCs. Receptors were obtained from a woman aged 40 to 55 in good health. Some clones in this sample may be carry-over from other donors' samples.

The rearrangement links TRBV6-1 to TRBJ1-5; D is ambiguous. Germline V gives CDR1 MNHNS, CDR2 SASEGT. This CDR3 is built from 12 residues. V lost 5 bases and J lost 11, with 13 bases in between. The CDR3 nucleotides read TGTGCCAGCAGTTATTTAGGAGAGGCCCAGCATTTT. Translation: CASSYLGEAQHF.

The chain uses TRBV13 and TRBJ2-1, with TRBD2 identical over 11 bases. The CDR3 is 14 amino acids. Per germline, CDR1 PRHDT and CDR2 FYEKMQ (reference sequence). V dropped 4 bases and J dropped 10; count of bases not matched to a gene: 6. Here the CDR3 reads CASSSEPSGREQFF. The DNA of the CDR3 is TGTGCCAGCAGCTCTGAACCTAGCGGGAGGGAGCAGTTCTTC. The full variable domain, completed using reference TRBV13 and TRBJ2-1, is AAGVIQSPRHLIKEKRETATLKCYPIPRHDTVYWYQQGPGQDPQFLISFYEKMQSDKGSIPDRFSAQQFSDYHSELNMSSLELGDSALYFCASSSEPSGREQFFGPGTRLTVL.

With regard to this clone: With a far larger clone one base away, a read error is the likely cause. V usage is TRBV30 and J usage is TRBJ1-1; tentatively, D is TRBD1 (5 bases). V was shortened by 3 bases and J by 4 bases, with 9 bases between the two germline ends. CDR1 is GTSNPN and CDR2 is SVGIG in the germline V gene (reference sequence). The CDR3 sequence is 12 residues long. This CDR3 is CAWRRGSTEAFF. In DNA, the CDR3 is TGTGCCTGGAGGCGGGGGTCCACTGAAGCTTTCTTT.

The chain recombines TRBV2 with TRBJ2-7; D gene ambiguous. CDR3 size: 14 residues. V lost 1 base and J 4 bases, leaving 11 bases between the germline ends. Germline lookup yields CDR1 SNHLY and CDR2 FYNNEI. The CDR3 reads CASSEESSGYEQYF. The CDR3 DNA reads as TGTGCCAGCAGTGAAGAGAGCTCCGGGTACGAGCAGTACTTC. The whole variable domain, filled in from reference TRBV2 and TRBJ2-7, reads EPEVTQTPSHQVTQMGQEVILRCVPISNHLYFYWYRQILGQKVEFLVSFYNNEISEKSEIFDDQFSVERPDGSNFTLKIRSTKLEDSAMYFCASSEESSGYEQYFGPGTRLTVT.

This chain connects TRBV5-1 to TRBJ2-7; D is unresolved. Germline V CDR1 and CDR2: SGHRS, YFSETQ. The CDR3 contains 14 residues. Trimming shortened V by 0 bases and J by 3 bases, and 10 bases separated the two germline ends. CDR3 sequence reads: CASSLAGQVYEQYF. The CDR3 DNA follows: TGCGCCAGCAGCTTGGCCGGGCAAGTCTACGAGCAGTACTTC.

The rearrangement uses TRBV19 and TRBJ2-7; the D is unclear. With 4 bases removed from V and 5 bases from J, the gap between germline ends came to 9 bases. CDR1 is LNHDA and CDR2 is SQIVND in the germline V gene (reference sequence). The CDR3 has 12 amino acids. Here the CDR3 DNA reads TGTGCCAGTAGTAATCTGGACCACGAGCAGTACTTC. Its translation is CASSNLDHEQYF.

This chain connects TRBV15 to TRBJ2-7; TRBD2 matches at 11 bases. V trimming: 1 base; J trimming: 9 bases; junction bases outside the gene matches: 5. The CDR3 is 14 amino acids. Per the germline V gene, CDR1 is LNHNV and CDR2 is YYDKDF (reference sequence). The CDR3 sequence is CATSRAGTSGWQYF. CDR3 in DNA: TGTGCCACCAGCAGAGCCGGGACTAGCGGTTGGCAGTACTTC.

The chain carries TRBV11-3 and TRBJ1-4; no reliable D call. Germline V gene data show CDR1 as SGHNT and CDR2 as YENEEA. Trimming stripped 5 bases from V and 4 bases from J, with 5 bases between. The length of the CDR3 is 12 residues. The CDR3 region is CASSPFNEKLFF. The DNA for the CDR3 is TGTGCCAGCAGCCCTTTTAATGAAAAACTGTTTTTT. Full variable domain (remainder filled in from reference TRBV11-3 and TRBJ1-4): EAGVVQSPRYKIIEKKQPVAFWCNPISGHNTLYWYLQNLGQGPELLIRYENEEAVDDSQLPKDRFSAERLKGVDSTLKIQPAELGDSAVYLCASSPFNEKLFFGSGTQLSVL.

This sequence joins TRBV5-6 and TRBJ2-5; 8 bases agree with TRBD1. The CDR3 sequence is 16 residues long. Germline V gives CDR1 SGHDT, CDR2 YYEEEE. Trimming removed 1 base from V and 5 bases from J; junction bases left unmatched: 10. This CDR3 reads CASSLYRGQGGETQYF. CDR3 nucleotides: TGTGCCAGCAGCTTGTACCGAGGACAGGGTGGGGAGACCCAGTACTTC.

A note on this clone: This likely stems from a read error, as it lies one base from a far larger clone. J is TRBJ2-5 and V is TRBV30; 9 bases map to TRBD1. The V segment lost 1 base and the J segment 1 base; nucleotides outside the gene matches: 4. The CDR3 consists of 15 residues. Germline CDR1 is GTSNPN and CDR2 is SVGIG (reference sequence). The CDR3 protein is CAWSGGQGTQETQYF. CDR3 sequence (DNA): TGTGCCTGGAGTGGGGGACAGGGCACCCAAGAGACCCAGTACTTC.

This clone came up many times. The same CDR3 also results from other DNA sequences found in this sample. The V gene is TRBV4-3, the J gene TRBJ2-1; 7 nucleotides match TRBD1. This CDR3 has 14 residues. J was trimmed by 8 bases and V by 2 bases; bases with no gene match: 6. Germline V gene data show CDR1 as LGHNA and CDR2 as YSLEER. For the CDR3, the DNA is TGCGCCAGCAGCCAACAGCTCGACAGGGATGAGCAGTTCTTC. It is translated as CASSQQLDRDEQFF.

With respect to this clone: A far more abundant clone sits one base away, making this likely a read error. V gene TRBV4-1 combines with J gene TRBJ2-5; D is unclear. Germline CDR1 and CDR2: MGHRA and YSYEKL. Trimming removed 2 bases at V and 11 bases at J, with 15 bases between. The CDR3 runs to 13 residues. CDR3 amino acids: CASSQLVGYGQYF. In DNA, the CDR3 is TGCGCCAGCAGCCAACTAGTGGGGTACGGGCAGTACTTC.

In this sample, this clone turned up once. A read error likely explains this, since a far larger clone differs by one base. The J gene is TRBJ2-5, the V gene TRBV7-9; possible D gene TRBD1, 5 bases. The germline V gene encodes CDR1 SEHNR and CDR2 FQNEAQ (reference sequence). Deletions cut 5 bases from V and 1 base from J, with 14 bases between. The CDR3 sequence is 15 residues long. The CDR3 nucleotides read TGTGCCAGCAGCGCCCAGGCAGGGCTCCAAGAGACCCAGTACTTC. Encoded protein: CASSAQAGLQETQYF. The full variable domain, its missing parts supplied by reference TRBV7-9 and TRBJ2-5, is DTGVSQNPRHKITKRGQNVTFRCDPISEHNRLYWYRQTLGQGPEFLTYFQNEAQLEKSRLLSDRFSAERPKGSFSTLEIQRTEQGDSAMYLCASSAQAGLQETQYFGPGTRLLVL.

With respect to this clone: No DNA is shown, since the ends of the CDR3 on it are uncertain; the CDR3 is the one TCRdb lists. Other DNA variants within this sample encode the same CDR3. The chain's CDR3 is CASSQEVGSGANVLTF. The V gene is TRBV4-3, the J gene TRBJ2-6; the table's D gene call, TRBD1, was not cross checked with the DNA. The CDR3 length equals 16 residues, ends included. Germline lookup yields CDR1 LGHNA and CDR2 YSLEER.

This clone has just a few counts. The chain is built from TRBV30 and TRBJ1-5; D is undetermined. The CDR3 spans 13 residues. Trimming took 1 base from V and 3 from J, leaving 7 bases between them. The germline V gene encodes CDR1 GTSNPN and CDR2 SVGIG (reference sequence). The CDR3 reads CAWSGGDNQPQHF. The CDR3 bases are TGTGCCTGGAGTGGTGGTGACAATCAGCCCCAGCATTTT. The whole variable domain, remainder taken from reference TRBV30 and TRBJ1-5, is SQTIHQWPATLVQPVGSPLSLECTVEGTSNPNLYWYRQAAGRGLQLLFYSVGIGQISSEVPQNLSASRPQDRQFILSSKKLLLSDSGFYLCAWSGGDNQPQHFGDGTRLSIL.

The chain carries TRBV5-1 and TRBJ2-5; possibly TRBD1 or TRBD2 for D (5 bases each). Germline V CDR1 and CDR2: SGHRS, YFSETQ. The length of the CDR3 is 13 residues. V was cut by 4 bases and J by 4 bases, with 11 bases left in between. For the CDR3, the DNA is TGCGCCAGCAGCAGGGACCGAGGAGAGACCCAGTACTTC. It codes for CASSRDRGETQYF.

V and J are TRBV7-2 and TRBJ2-7; 9 bases align to TRBD1. The CDR3 extends over 15 amino acids. The ends lost 5 bases at V and 0 bases at J; junction bases unmatched: 5. Germline V gives CDR1 SGHTA, CDR2 FQGNSA. CDR3 nucleotides: TGTGCCAGCAGCGATGACAGGGGGAACTCCTACGAGCAGTACTTC. Amino acids: CASSDDRGNSYEQYF.

The count of this clone is one. CDR3 protein: CASRFPARGGYNQPQHF. In nucleotides, the CDR3 is TGTGCCAGCAGGTTCCCCGCCCGAGGGGGCTATAATCAGCCCCAGCATTTT. V gene TRBV28 combines with J gene TRBJ1-5; 7 bases map to TRBD1. The germline CDR1 and CDR2 sequences are MDHEN and SYDVKM. With 6 bases clipped from V and 4 bases from J, the junction kept 15 bases outside the gene matches. The CDR3 covers 17 residues.

This clone was picked up a small number of times. The chain couples TRBV28 to TRBJ1-3; possibly TRBD1 for D (6 bases). Per the germline V gene, CDR1 is MDHEN and CDR2 is SYDVKM. This CDR3 is built from 13 residues. V lost 3 bases and J lost 7, with 10 bases in between. In DNA, the CDR3 is TGTGCCAGCAGTTTTACAGGGAGTAACACCATATATTTT. Its translation: CASSFTGSNTIYF. Supplemented by reference TRBV28 and TRBJ1-3, the full variable domain reads DVKVTQSSRYLVKRTGEKVFLECVQDMDHENMFWYRQDPGLGLRLIYFSYDVKMKEKGDIPEGYSVSREKKERFSLILESASTNQTSMYLCASSFTGSNTIYFGEGSWLTVV.

Concerning this clone: This likely came from a read error, as a far larger clone is one base away. The genes are TRBV19 and TRBJ2-7, with 9 bases aligning to TRBD1. This CDR3 spans 15 amino acids. Trimming cost V 5 bases and J 5 bases; bases outside gene matches: 10. CDR1 and CDR2 from the germline V gene are LNHDA and SQIVND (reference sequence). The CDR3 bases are TGTGCCAGTAGTTCGCAGCCCTGGACAGGGGACGAGCAGTACTTC. Its translation: CASSSQPWTGDEQYF.

This clone was seen more than once but under ten times. CDR3: CASSFYTNTGELFF. In nucleotides, the CDR3 is TGTGCCAGCAGCTTTTATACGAACACCGGGGAGCTGTTTTTT. The rearrangement links TRBV5-6 to TRBJ2-2, with D hard to call. The length of the CDR3 is 14 residues. The V and J ends lost 2 bases and 0 bases respectively, with 5 bases between them. In germline, CDR1 is SGHDT, CDR2 YYEEEE.

The J gene is TRBJ2-1, the V gene TRBV4-3, with D possibly TRBD1 on 6 matching bases. This CDR3 is 17 amino acids long. Deletions cut 2 bases from V and 6 bases from J, with 20 bases between. Germline V lookup: CDR1 LGHNA, CDR2 YSLEER. CDR3 region: CASSQSLLQGKTNEQFF. CDR3 DNA sequence: TGCGCCAGCAGCCAAAGTCTTCTACAGGGCAAGACCAATGAGCAGTTCTTC.

This clone appeared a single time. A far larger clone is just one base off, so this is likely a read error. V gene TRBV9 combines with J gene TRBJ1-1; tentatively, D is TRBD1 (5 bases). Germline CDR1 reads SGDLS; CDR2 reads YYNGEE. CDR3 size: 13 residues. CDR3 loop: CAGSVGAGNEAFF. CDR3 DNA sequence: TGTGCCGGCAGCGTAGGGGCAGGCAATGAAGCTTTCTTT.

V is TRBV27 and J is TRBJ2-7, with 7 nucleotides matching TRBD1. Germline V gene data show CDR1 as MNHEY and CDR2 as SMNVEV (reference sequence). The length of the CDR3 is 15 residues. With 6 bases clipped from V and 2 bases from J, the junction kept 10 bases outside the gene matches. The CDR3 region has the DNA TGTGCCAGCAGCAGAGGGGGCGGCGGCCCCTACGAGCAGTACTTC. As protein: CASSRGGGGPYEQYF.

In this sample, this clone turned up once. This chain uses TRBV9 with TRBJ2-3; 9 positions agree with TRBD1. V lost 4 bases to trimming and J lost 3 bases; unmatched junction nucleotides: 12. Germline V CDR1 and CDR2: SGDLS, YYNGEE. CDR3 size: 17 residues. CDR3 nucleotide sequence: TGTGCCAGCAGCCCCCTGGACAGGGGAGTCGGGACAGATACGCAGTATTTT. It translates to CASSPLDRGVGTDTQYF.

This chain joins TRBV14 and TRBJ1-3; D call uncertain. CDR1 SGHDN and CDR2 FVKESK come from the germline V gene. The ends were cut back, 3 bases at V and 3 bases at J, with 9 bases in the middle. The CDR3 runs to 14 residues. The DNA of the CDR3 is TGTGCCAGCAGCCAGGGCTATTTTGGAAACACCATATATTTT. Its translation is CASSQGYFGNTIYF.

Only one count was recorded for this clone. The V call is TRBV5-1, the J call TRBJ2-5, with D possibly matching TRBD2 (6 bases). V lost 4 bases and J lost 4, with 14 bases in between. The CDR3 covers 14 residues. The germline CDR1 and CDR2 sequences are SGHRS and YFSETQ. CDR3 region: CASSPVGGGETQYF. The DNA of the CDR3 is TGCGCCAGCAGCCCGGTGGGGGGAGGAGAGACCCAGTACTTC.

The chain combines TRBV5-1 with TRBJ2-5, with D unclear. The germline gives CDR1 SGHRS, CDR2 YFSETQ. This CDR3 is 13 amino acids long. V gave up 2 bases and J gave up 2 bases, with 7 bases separating them. CDR3 bases: TGCGCCAGCAGCTTCCGGGTTCAAGAGACCCAGTACTTC. Amino acids: CASSFRVQETQYF.